This T cell receptor gamma chain originates from a study of gamma-delta chains in newborns, infants, children. TCRdb called clones anew from the reads with CATT. The data contain 800 or so gamma-chain clones, approximately 55% of them singletons. Trimming took 4 bases from V and 11 from J; bases not matched to a gene: 8. The CDR3 has 11 residues. The germline V gene encodes CDR1 VINAFY and CDR2 YDVSNSKD. The source of this sequence is a child who was a newborn, infant or young child, either healthy, febrile or measles-vaccinated (not recorded which). Sample: blood. V is TRGV5 and J is TRGJ1 or TRGJ2. TCRdb carries no J gene annotation; the J gene was assigned here by matching the DNA with germline. The CDR3 DNA reads as TGTGCCACCTGGGAGGGTGAGGAGAAACTCTTT. Translated, it gives CATWEGEEKLF.